This TCR beta chain appears in the sequencing data of a study of OX40 agonist ivuxolimab in advanced cancers. Background on the study: Eligibility rules accepted prior anti-PD-1, anti-PD-L1 or anti-CTLA-4 therapy, and 30% to 40% had some.

TCRdb's copy holds only in-frame clones and misses some; the assay was immunoSEQ multiplex PCR. The sample includes tens of thousands of clones, about 83% of them seen just once. Trimming shortened V by 3 bases and J by 4 bases, and 9 bases separated the two germline ends. This CDR3 is built from 12 residues. The V gene's germline CDR1 is SQVTM and CDR2 ANQGSEA. This TCR was recovered from an adult with an advanced solid tumor such as melanoma, head and neck, liver or kidney cancer. Specimen: CD4+ or CD8+ T cells sorted from blood, collected in a trial of the OX40 agonist ivuxolimab. The rearrangement joins TRBV29-1 to TRBJ1-2; no firm D call. DNA of the CDR3: TGCAGCGTTGATCTGGCGGGCTATGGCTACACCTTC. It codes for CSVDLAGYGYTF.